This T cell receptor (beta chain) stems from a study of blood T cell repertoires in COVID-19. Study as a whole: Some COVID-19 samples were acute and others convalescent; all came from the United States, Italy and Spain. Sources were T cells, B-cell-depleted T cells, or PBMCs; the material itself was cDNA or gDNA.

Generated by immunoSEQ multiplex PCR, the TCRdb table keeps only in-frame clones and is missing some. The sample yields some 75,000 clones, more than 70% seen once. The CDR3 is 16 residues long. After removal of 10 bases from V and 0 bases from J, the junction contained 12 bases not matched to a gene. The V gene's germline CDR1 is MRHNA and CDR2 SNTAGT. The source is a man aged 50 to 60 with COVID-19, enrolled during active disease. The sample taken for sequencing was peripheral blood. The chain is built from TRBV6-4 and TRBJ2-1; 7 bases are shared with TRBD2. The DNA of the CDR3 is TGTGCCACCTGGGAGGGGAGACGCCTCTCCTACAATGAGCAGTTCTTC. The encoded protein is CATWEGRRLSYNEQFF.